The 24 T cell receptor beta chains below were found in one sample sequenced in a study of cytomegalovirus exposure and HLA in healthy donors. Produced via immunoSEQ multiplex PCR; TCRdb's table is partial and in-frame only. This sample yields 100,000 to 150,000 clones, of which roughly 89% are seen a single time; around 1.1% belongs to the top ten. Sequenced input: PBMCs. The receptors originated from a young woman in good health and CMV-seronegative.

V and J are TRBV5-1 and TRBJ2-2; no clear D gene. Germline CDR1 and CDR2: SGHRS and YFSETQ. This CDR3 is built from 14 residues. The V and J ends lost 4 bases and 2 bases respectively, with 9 bases between them. In DNA, the CDR3 is TGCGCCAGCAGCACTGAAGTAAACACCGGGGAGCTGTTTTTT. This encodes CASSTEVNTGELFF.

Here the CDR3 DNA reads TGTGCCAGCAGGTCAACAGGGGTCAACACTGAAGCTTTCTTT. As protein: CASRSTGVNTEAFF. The chain carries TRBV6-5 and TRBJ1-1; TRBD1 agrees at 7 bases. This CDR3 region has 14 residues. CDR1 and CDR2 (germline): MNHEY, SVGAGI. V gave up 6 bases and J gave up 2 bases; unmatched junction bases: 6.

J is TRBJ1-5 and V is TRBV6-5; 7 nucleotides align to TRBD1. With V trimmed by 0 bases and J by 3 bases, 2 bases remained unmatched. CDR3 length: 15 amino acids. Germline CDR1 MNHEY, CDR2 SVGAGI. CDR3 sequence reads: CASSYSGTDNQPQHF. As DNA, the CDR3 is TGTGCCAGCAGTTACTCGGGGACAGACAATCAGCCCCAGCATTTT.

The CDR3, as DNA: TGTGCCAGCAGCCCCCTAGGGGGGGATAATGGTCGCAATGAGCAGTTCTTC. Translated: CASSPLGGDNGRNEQFF. The rearrangement links TRBV7-8 to TRBJ2-1; maybe TRBD2 (7 bases). Deletions cut 5 bases from V and 6 bases from J, with 23 bases between. Germline values: CDR1 SGHVS, CDR2 FQNEAQ. The CDR3 has 17 amino acids.

The chain is built from TRBV27 and TRBJ1-5; perhaps TRBD1 as D (5 bases). This CDR3 is 15 amino acids long. V was pared by 6 bases and J by 4 bases, with 16 bases between. Per germline, CDR1 MNHEY and CDR2 SMNVEV (reference sequence). CDR3 nucleotide sequence: TGTGCCAGCAGCCCAGGCGGGGGGGGGAATCAGCCCCAGCATTTT. It codes for CASSPGGGGNQPQHF.

This chain connects TRBV11-2 to TRBJ1-2; 10 nucleotides line up with TRBD1. Losses at the gene ends were 5 bases for V and 7 bases for J; bases not matched to a gene: 13. From germline, CDR1 is SGHAT and CDR2 FQNNGV. The CDR3 loop spans 16 amino acids. CDR3 nucleotide sequence: TGTGCCAGCAGCCGGAGACAGGGGGCCGGATTGTTTGGCTACACCTTC. Protein sequence: CASSRRQGAGLFGYTF. The variable domain in full, with the rest retrieved from reference TRBV11-2 and TRBJ1-2, is EAGVAQSPRYKIIEKRQSVAFWCNPISGHATLYWYQQILGQGPKLLIQFQNNGVVDDSQLPKDRFSAERLKGVDSTLKIQPAKLEDSAVYLCASSRRQGAGLFGYTFGSGTRLTVV.

J is TRBJ2-7 and V is TRBV7-8, with 7 positions matching TRBD1. V lost 7 bases to trimming and J lost 4 bases; unmatched junction nucleotides: 4. This CDR3 is 12 amino acids long. The germline V gene has CDR1 SGHVS and CDR2 FQNEAQ. The CDR3 region is CASTVTGYEQYV. DNA of the CDR3: TGTGCCAGCACCGTGACAGGGTACGAGCAGTACGTC.

V usage is TRBV15 and J usage is TRBJ2-5; 10 bases fit TRBD2. The junction had 2 bases not matched to a gene; V was cut back by 1 base and J by 3 bases. Looked up from germline, CDR1 is LNHNV and CDR2 is YYDKDF (reference sequence). The CDR3 runs 15 residues. The CDR3 DNA follows: TGTGCCACCAGCAGAGCCGGGACTAGCGAAGAGACCCAGTACTTC. This encodes CATSRAGTSEETQYF.

V is TRBV5-1 and J is TRBJ2-7; TRBD2 matches 8 bases. The CDR3 runs 14 residues. Germline trimming cut 0 bases from V and 3 bases from J; bases unmatched to any gene: 2. Germline CDR1 is SGHRS and CDR2 is YFSETQ. This chain's CDR3 is CASSLALAVYEQYF. CDR3 in DNA: TGCGCCAGCAGCTTGGCACTAGCGGTCTACGAGCAGTACTTC. Looking up the rest from reference TRBV5-1 and TRBJ2-7 gives the full variable domain: KAGVTQTPRYLIKTRGQQVTLSCSPISGHRSVSWYQQTPGQGLQFLFEYFSETQRNKGNFPGRFSGRQFSNSRSEMNVSTLELGDSALYLCASSLALAVYEQYFGPGTRLTVT.

The CDR3: CASSFGVQETQYF. The CDR3 bases are TGTGCCAGCAGCTTCGGGGTCCAAGAGACCCAGTACTTC. The chain joins TRBV11-2 to TRBJ2-5; D might be TRBD2 (5 bases). V was cut by 3 bases and J by 1 base, with 6 bases left in between. The germline V gene has CDR1 SGHAT and CDR2 FQNNGV. The CDR3 runs 13 residues.

The chain uses TRBV2 and TRBJ2-3; 10 bases are shared with TRBD2. The CDR3 length is 16 residues. Germline V gene lookup returns CDR1 SNHLY and CDR2 FYNNEI. J was trimmed by 3 bases and V by 3 bases; bases with no gene match: 6. CDR3 sequence reads: CASSDGSGRVTDTQYF. CDR3 coding DNA: TGTGCCAGCAGTGATGGCAGCGGGAGGGTTACAGATACGCAGTATTTT.

The V call is TRBV18, the J call TRBJ2-2; 12 bases line up with TRBD2. In germline, CDR1 is KGHSH, CDR2 LQKENI. This CDR3 contains 16 residues. The V segment lost 6 bases and the J segment 3 bases; nucleotides outside the gene matches: 5. CDR3: CASSLTSGGDTGELFF. CDR3 nucleotides: TGTGCCAGCTCTTTGACTAGCGGGGGCGACACCGGGGAGCTGTTTTTT.

V usage is TRBV7-9 and J usage is TRBJ1-4; possible D gene TRBD1, 5 bases. The CDR3 is made up of 15 amino acids. Germline V gives CDR1 SEHNR, CDR2 FQNEAQ (reference sequence). V lost 0 bases, J lost 3 bases, and 8 bases lay in between. The CDR3 sequence: CASSLARQPNEKLFF. Here the CDR3 DNA reads TGTGCCAGCAGCTTAGCCCGACAGCCTAATGAAAAACTGTTTTTT.

This rearrangement joins TRBV28 to TRBJ2-1, with 13 bases matching TRBD2. Trimming at V came to 7 bases and at J to 5 bases, leaving 8 bases not matched to a gene. The CDR3 length is 16 residues. The germline V gene has CDR1 MDHEN and CDR2 SYDVKM. This chain's CDR3 is CASISAGLAGHNEQFF. DNA of the CDR3: TGTGCCAGCATCTCCGCGGGACTAGCGGGGCACAATGAGCAGTTCTTC.

This clone was seen only a few times. This chain uses TRBV2 with TRBJ1-2, with 10 bases identical to TRBD1. V lost 8 bases, J lost 4 bases, and 1 base stayed unmatched. CDR1 is SNHLY, CDR2 FYNNEI, per germline. The CDR3 consists of 12 residues. The CDR3 spells CASGDRGYGYTF. DNA for the CDR3: TGTGCCAGCGGGGACAGGGGCTATGGCTACACCTTC.

The chain recombines TRBV30 with TRBJ1-4; possibly TRBD1 for D (5 bases). Trimming stripped 0 bases from V and 4 bases from J, with 9 bases between. The CDR3 consists of 14 residues. Germline-derived CDR1 and CDR2 are GTSNPN and SVGIG (reference sequence). CDR3 protein: CAWSVGGYNEKLFF. The CDR3 DNA follows: TGTGCCTGGAGTGTGGGGGGGTATAATGAAAAACTGTTTTTT.

This clone was seen only once. The V call is TRBV30, the J call TRBJ2-1, with D maybe TRBD1 (5 bases). The V gene lost 2 bases and the J gene lost 5 bases, with 7 bases spanning the gap. From germline, CDR1 is GTSNPN and CDR2 SVGIG (reference sequence). The CDR3 consists of 12 residues. CDR3 sequence (DNA): TGTGCCTGGAGTAAGGACAACAATGAGCAGTTCTTC. Its translation: CAWSKDNNEQFF.

The V and J genes are TRBV27 and TRBJ2-3, with 8 bases aligning to TRBD1. There are 16 residues in the CDR3. The V gene's germline CDR1 is MNHEY and CDR2 SMNVEV (reference sequence). J gave up 0 bases and V 1 base, and 3 bases lay outside the gene matches. The CDR3 loop is CASSLWGQVSTDTQYF. The CDR3 DNA reads as TGTGCCAGCAGTTTATGGGGACAGGTTAGCACAGATACGCAGTATTTT.

This rearrangement joins TRBV6-6 to TRBJ2-7, with D tentatively TRBD1 (6 bases). Per germline, CDR1 MNHNY and CDR2 SVGAGI (reference sequence). The CDR3 extends over 13 amino acids. Deletions cut 2 bases from V and 2 bases from J, with 7 bases between. The CDR3 protein is CASSYGQTYEQYV. The DNA for the CDR3 is TGTGCCAGCAGTTACGGACAGACCTACGAGCAGTACGTC.

J is TRBJ2-3 and V is TRBV18; TRBD1 is a possible D gene (5 bases). The germline gives CDR1 KGHSH, CDR2 LQKENI. This CDR3 spans 17 amino acids. Trimming took off 4 bases at V and 0 bases at J, with 17 bases between the two ends. The CDR3 DNA reads TGTGCCAGCTCACAGCAGGGCGGCATGGGTAGCACAGATACGCAGTATTTT. Protein product: CASSQQGGMGSTDTQYF.

The chain carries TRBV7-9 and TRBJ2-5, with 8 bases lining up with TRBD2. Germline trimming cut 1 base from V and 0 bases from J; bases unmatched to any gene: 7. This CDR3 contains 17 residues. Germline CDR1 reads SEHNR; CDR2 reads FQNEAQ (reference sequence). CDR3: CASSLGTLLADQETQYF. As DNA, the CDR3 is TGTGCCAGCAGCTTAGGTACATTACTAGCGGACCAAGAGACCCAGTACTTC.

This chain links TRBV28 with TRBJ1-3; no firm D call. Germline V gene data show CDR1 as MDHEN and CDR2 as SYDVKM. This CDR3 has 15 residues. Trimming took 5 bases from V and 0 from J, leaving 11 bases between them. The CDR3 region has the DNA TGTGCCAGCAGTGTAAGACTGTACTCTGGAAACACCATATATTTT. Translated, it gives CASSVRLYSGNTIYF.

V is TRBV19 and J is TRBJ2-7, with 13 positions matching TRBD2. V shed 1 base and J 3 bases; nucleotides not matched to a gene: 21. The CDR3 is 22 residues long. Germline V gene data show CDR1 as LNHDA and CDR2 as SQIVND (reference sequence). The CDR3 protein is CASSIVGGGLAGVPDSSYEQYF. The CDR3 DNA follows: TGTGCCAGTAGTATAGTCGGGGGAGGACTAGCGGGAGTCCCGGATTCGAGCTACGAGCAGTACTTC.

This chain uses TRBV7-6 with TRBJ2-3; 9 bases are shared with TRBD2. The CDR3 extends over 15 amino acids. The V and J ends lost 5 bases and 0 bases, in that order; junction bases with no gene match: 3. From germline, CDR1 is SGHVS and CDR2 FNYEAQ. The CDR3 here is CASSISGGSTDTQYF. CDR3 coding DNA: TGTGCCAGCAGCATTAGCGGGGGTAGCACAGATACGCAGTATTTT.